These 25 T cell receptor beta chains originate from one sample sequenced in a study of control samples from healthy donors and cancer patients. Clones were sequenced by immunoSEQ multiplex PCR, and TCRdb holds only the in-frame ones, with some missing. The profile shows around 200,000 clones, roughly 91% of them singletons. The sample taken for sequencing was blood. All receptors come from a man in his late teens or twenties in good health.

The rearrangement links TRBV30 to TRBJ2-3, with unresolved D. The CDR3 runs to 12 residues. The germline CDR1 and CDR2 sequences are GTSNPN and SVGIG (reference sequence). V lost 0 bases to trimming and J lost 3 bases, with 4 bases between them. CDR3 sequence reads: CAWSVVTDTQYF. The CDR3 DNA reads TGTGCCTGGAGTGTAGTGACAGATACGCAGTATTTT.

This chain links TRBV6-6 with TRBJ2-1; no clear D gene. The germline V and J ends were trimmed by 0 bases and 3 bases, with 12 bases remaining between them. CDR3 length equals 16 residues. CDR1 MNHNY and CDR2 SVGAGI come from the germline V gene (reference sequence). CDR3 bases: TGTGCCAGCAGTTACTCCCCCCGGGCAGACTACAATGAGCAGTTCTTC. Protein: CASSYSPRADYNEQFF.

The rearrangement joins TRBV5-8 to TRBJ1-1; a weak D match, TRBD1 (6 bases). Trimming shortened V by 3 bases and J by 4 bases, and 13 bases separated the two germline ends. Germline CDR1 reads SGHTS; CDR2 reads YDEGEE. This CDR3 spans 14 amino acids. CDR3 DNA: TGTGCCAGCAGCTCGACAGGTTTTGGCACTGAAGCTTTCTTT. Amino acid sequence: CASSSTGFGTEAFF.

This clone has a single count. The V call is TRBV19, the J call TRBJ1-2; D is ambiguous. This CDR3 has 15 amino acids. The germline V and J ends were trimmed by 7 bases and 0 bases, with 15 bases remaining between them. Germline CDR1 reads LNHDA; CDR2 reads SQIVND (reference sequence). The DNA of the CDR3 is TGTGCCAGTATCCGTTCAGCGATCTCTAACTATGGCTACACCTTC. The encoded protein is CASIRSAISNYGYTF.

The chain links TRBV2 to TRBJ1-3; D is ambiguous. Between the trimmed V and J ends, which lost 8 bases and 2 bases, there was a span of 10 bases. This CDR3 comprises 13 residues. Germline V gene sequence: CDR1 SNHLY, CDR2 FYNNEI. CDR3 sequence (DNA): TGTGCCAGCTCCCGGGGAACTGGAAACACCATATATTTT. Protein sequence: CASSRGTGNTIYF.

The V and J genes are TRBV5-4 and TRBJ2-5; tentative D call: TRBD2 (7 bases). The CDR3 is made up of 14 amino acids. V dropped 2 bases and J dropped 1 base, with 9 bases sitting between them. Germline CDR1 is SGHNT and CDR2 is YYREEE (reference sequence). CDR3: CASSFGGAQETQYF. CDR3 nucleotide sequence: TGTGCCAGCAGCTTTGGGGGGGCCCAAGAGACCCAGTACTTC. The full variable domain, rest sourced from reference TRBV5-4 and TRBJ2-5, is ETGVTQSPTHLIKTRGQQVTLRCSSQSGHNTVSWYQQALGQGPQFIFQYYREEENGRGNFPPRFSGLQFPNYSSELNVNALELDDSALYLCASSFGGAQETQYFGPGTRLLVL.

This clone has only one observation. V is TRBV14 and J is TRBJ2-3; no clear D gene. Trimming pared 1 base from V and 0 bases from J, leaving 5 bases between. CDR3 length: 14 amino acids. From germline, CDR1 is SGHDN and CDR2 FVKESK. CDR3 bases: TGTGCCAGCAGCCAAGGGCCTAGCACAGATACGCAGTATTTT. Translation gives CASSQGPSTDTQYF.

The genes are TRBV5-8 and TRBJ2-2; a weak D match, TRBD2 (5 bases). Trimming removed 5 bases from V and 4 bases from J, with 15 bases in between. Germline lookup yields CDR1 SGHTS and CDR2 YDEGEE. This CDR3 spans 15 amino acids. CDR3 sequence reads: CASSRTKAGTGELFF. The CDR3 coding sequence is TGTGCCAGCAGTCGAACGAAGGCGGGCACCGGGGAGCTGTTTTTT.

The J gene is TRBJ1-4, the V gene TRBV27; D is uncertain. The germline V and J ends were trimmed by 4 bases and 8 bases, with 11 bases remaining between them. The CDR3 length is 13 residues. The V gene's germline CDR1 is MNHEY and CDR2 SMNVEV (reference sequence). The CDR3 bases are TGTGCCAGCAGTTCATATAGGGAAGAAAAACTGTTTTTT. This gives the protein CASSSYREEKLFF.

The chain recombines TRBV4-2 with TRBJ2-6, with 11 bases matching TRBD2. This CDR3 spans 18 amino acids. Germline CDR1 reads LGHNA; CDR2 reads YNFKEQ. With V trimmed by 0 bases and J by 2 bases, 3 bases remained unmatched. The CDR3 reads CASSQETSGITGANVLTF. DNA for the CDR3: TGTGCCAGCAGCCAAGAGACTAGCGGGATAACTGGGGCCAACGTCCTGACTTTC.

This clone was recorded only once. The rearrangement uses TRBV4-1 and TRBJ2-5; 8 bases match TRBD2. The J segment lost 2 bases and the V segment lost 1 base, leaving 6 bases of the junction unmatched. This CDR3 comprises 16 residues. Germline V gene data show CDR1 as MGHRA and CDR2 as YSYEKL. CDR3 sequence (DNA): TGCGCCAGCAGCCAAGGGCAAGCGGGGGAGCAAGAGACCCAGTACTTC. Translation gives CASSQGQAGEQETQYF.

The V and J genes are TRBV6-1 and TRBJ1-2; D call uncertain. The length of the CDR3 is 13 residues. Deletions cut 1 base from V and 8 bases from J, with 11 bases between. Germline CDR1 is MNHNS and CDR2 is SASEGT. The CDR3 region has the DNA TGTGCCAGCAGTGAAGATTGGGATGTAGGCTACACCTTC. Translating gives CASSEDWDVGYTF.

This chain connects TRBV3-1 (or the pseudogene TRBV3-2) to TRBJ2-7; perhaps TRBD1 as D (5 bases). The V end lost 3 bases, the J end lost 1 base, and 13 bases lay between the germline ends. The germline gives CDR1 LGHDT, CDR2 YNNKEL (reference sequence). The CDR3 runs 15 residues. CDR3 sequence (DNA): TGTGCCAGCAGCCATATGAACAGGAGATCCTACGAGCAGTACTTC. This codes for CASSHMNRRSYEQYF.

The V call is TRBV5-1, the J call TRBJ2-3; D is possibly TRBD1 (5 bases). Germline V gene sequence: CDR1 SGHRS, CDR2 YFSETQ. This CDR3 is built from 14 residues. The V end was cut by 4 bases, the J end by 3 bases, with 12 bases between. In DNA, the CDR3 is TGCGCCAGCAGCCTCCGGGCAGGGACAGATACGCAGTATTTT. Its protein is CASSLRAGTDTQYF.

The CDR3 sequence is CASSPPGGGYGYTF. The CDR3 DNA is TGTGCCAGCTCACCACCAGGGGGCGGCTATGGCTACACCTTC. This chain joins TRBV18 and TRBJ1-2, with TRBD1 matching 7 bases. The CDR3 is made up of 14 amino acids. The ends lost 0 bases at V and 4 bases at J; junction bases unmatched: 2. The germline V gene has CDR1 KGHSH and CDR2 LQKENI.

The chain employs TRBV5-1 and TRBJ2-1, with TRBD2 matching 9 bases. The germline V gene encodes CDR1 SGHRS and CDR2 YFSETQ. CDR3 length: 14 residues. Trimming removed 1 base from V and 11 bases from J; junction bases left unmatched: 7. The CDR3 region is CASSLRGGGAKQFF. The CDR3 coding sequence is TGCGCCAGCAGCTTGAGGGGCGGGGGGGCGAAGCAGTTCTTC.

V usage is TRBV7-2 and J usage is TRBJ2-5; no firm D call. The germline V gene has CDR1 SGHTA and CDR2 FQGNSA. V was cut by 1 base and J by 3 bases, with 6 bases left in between. The CDR3 is 13 amino acids. DNA for the CDR3: TGTGCCAGCAGCTTAGGGGGTGAAGAGACCCAGTACTTC. This sequence encodes CASSLGGEETQYF.

The chain is built from TRBV5-1 and TRBJ1-2; 10 bases are a match to TRBD1. Unmatched junction bases numbered 4, after V lost 3 bases and J lost 2 bases. The length of the CDR3 is 15 residues. Per the germline V gene, CDR1 is SGHRS and CDR2 is YFSETQ. CDR3 in amino acids: CASSSRQGANYGYTF. CDR3 sequence (DNA): TGCGCCAGCAGCTCCCGACAGGGGGCAAACTATGGCTACACCTTC. The full variable domain, its missing parts supplied by reference TRBV5-1 and TRBJ1-2, is KAGVTQTPRYLIKTRGQQVTLSCSPISGHRSVSWYQQTPGQGLQFLFEYFSETQRNKGNFPGRFSGRQFSNSRSEMNVSTLELGDSALYLCASSSRQGANYGYTFGSGTRLTVV.

CDR3 DNA: TGTGCCAGCAGCCTAGGAAAGTACTACGAGCAGTACTTC. Protein: CASSLGKYYEQYF. The V gene is TRBV3-1 (or the pseudogene TRBV3-2), the J gene TRBJ2-7; D not certain. The CDR3 totals 13 residues. Per the germline V gene, CDR1 is LGHDT and CDR2 is YNNKEL (reference sequence). The V end was cut by 4 bases, the J end by 3 bases, with 10 bases between.

J is TRBJ2-3 and V is TRBV28, with D perhaps matching TRBD1 (6 bases). The CDR3 has 15 residues. The germline CDR1 and CDR2 sequences are MDHEN and SYDVKM. Trimming took off 3 bases at V and 3 bases at J, with 13 bases between the two ends. CDR3 loop: CASSLLGQGTDTQYF. In DNA, the CDR3 is TGTGCCAGCAGTTTGTTGGGGCAGGGGACAGATACGCAGTATTTT.

J is TRBJ1-3 and V is TRBV24-1; D is uncertain. The CDR3 loop spans 11 amino acids. Germline V CDR1 and CDR2: KGHDR, SFDVKD. V was pared by 4 bases and J by 4 bases, with 1 base between. The CDR3 region has the DNA TGTGCCACCAGTGAAGGAAACACCATATATTTT. This sequence encodes CATSEGNTIYF.

This clone was counted a single time. The rearrangement links TRBV5-1 to TRBJ1-3; D is perhaps TRBD1 (5 bases). Per the germline V gene, CDR1 is SGHRS and CDR2 is YFSETQ. There are 15 residues in the CDR3. The V gene lost 2 bases and the J gene lost 2 bases, with 11 bases spanning the gap. The CDR3 loop reads CASSFNGGPGNTIYF. Written as DNA, the CDR3 is TGCGCCAGCAGCTTTAATGGGGGTCCTGGAAACACCATATATTTT.

The CDR3 is CASSPSGQNYGYTF. In DNA, the CDR3 is TGTGCCAGCTCACCATCGGGACAGAACTATGGCTACACCTTC. The chain links TRBV18 to TRBJ1-2, with 7 positions matching TRBD1. The V and J ends lost 2 bases and 2 bases, in that order; junction bases with no gene match: 2. The CDR3 covers 14 residues. Per germline, CDR1 KGHSH and CDR2 LQKENI.

The chain uses TRBV5-5 and TRBJ2-7; TRBD2 matches at 7 bases. V shed 4 bases and J 1 base; nucleotides not matched to a gene: 5. This CDR3 region has 14 residues. Per the germline V gene, CDR1 is SGHKS and CDR2 is YYEKEE (reference sequence). This CDR3 reads CASSLWEGSYEQYF. The CDR3 DNA follows: TGTGCCAGCAGCCTTTGGGAGGGATCCTACGAGCAGTACTTC.

The rearrangement joins TRBV6-5 to TRBJ2-1; D perhaps matches TRBD2 (7 bases). Germline assignment: CDR1 MNHEY and CDR2 SVGAGI. The CDR3 runs 14 residues. Trimming took off 11 bases at V and 7 bases at J, with 21 bases between the two ends. CDR3 sequence reads: CAVLGGAPPNEQFF. The CDR3 coding sequence is TGTGCCGTCCTGGGGGGGGCGCCACCTAATGAGCAGTTCTTC.